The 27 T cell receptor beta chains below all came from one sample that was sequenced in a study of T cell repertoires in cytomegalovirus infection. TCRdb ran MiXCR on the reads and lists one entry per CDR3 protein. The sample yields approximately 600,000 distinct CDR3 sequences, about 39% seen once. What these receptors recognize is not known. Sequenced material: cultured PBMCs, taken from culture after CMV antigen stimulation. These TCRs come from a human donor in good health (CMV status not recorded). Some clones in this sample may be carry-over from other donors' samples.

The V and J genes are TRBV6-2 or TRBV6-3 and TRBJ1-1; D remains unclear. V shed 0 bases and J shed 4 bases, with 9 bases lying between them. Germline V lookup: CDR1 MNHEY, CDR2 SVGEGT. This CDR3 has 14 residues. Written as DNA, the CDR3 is TGTGCCAGCAGTTACTCGGCTGTGGGCACTGAAGCTTTCTTT. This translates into CASSYSAVGTEAFF.

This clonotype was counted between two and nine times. CDR3 bases: TGTGCCAGCAGCTTGACTAGCGGGACCGTCTACGAGCAGTACTTC. It encodes CASSLTSGTVYEQYF. The chain carries TRBV6-2 or TRBV6-3 and TRBJ2-7, with 11 bases that match TRBD2. The CDR3 has 15 residues. From germline, CDR1 is MNHEY and CDR2 SVGEGT. The ends lost 6 bases at V and 3 bases at J; junction bases unmatched: 7.

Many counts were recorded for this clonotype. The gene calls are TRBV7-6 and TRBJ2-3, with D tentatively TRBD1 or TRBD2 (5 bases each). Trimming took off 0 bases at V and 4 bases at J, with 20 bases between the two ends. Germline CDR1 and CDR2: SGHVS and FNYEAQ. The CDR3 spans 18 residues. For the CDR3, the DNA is TGTGCCAGCAGCTTAGCGGGACGGACGGATGGACGACCAGATACGCAGTATTTT. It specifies CASSLAGRTDGRPDTQYF.

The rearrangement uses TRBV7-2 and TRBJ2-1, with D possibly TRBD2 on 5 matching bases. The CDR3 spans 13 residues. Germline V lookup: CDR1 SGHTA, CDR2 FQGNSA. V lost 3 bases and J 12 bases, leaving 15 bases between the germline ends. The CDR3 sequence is CASSLVGPGRQFF. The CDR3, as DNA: TGTGCCAGCAGCTTGGTTGGCCCGGGAAGGCAGTTCTTC.

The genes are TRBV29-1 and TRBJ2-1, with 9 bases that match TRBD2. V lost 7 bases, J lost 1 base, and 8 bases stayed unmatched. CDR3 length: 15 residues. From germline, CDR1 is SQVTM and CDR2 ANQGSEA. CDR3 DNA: TGCAGCGCCGGGGCGGGGGGGCAATCCTACAATGAGCAGTTCTTC. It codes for CSAGAGGQSYNEQFF.

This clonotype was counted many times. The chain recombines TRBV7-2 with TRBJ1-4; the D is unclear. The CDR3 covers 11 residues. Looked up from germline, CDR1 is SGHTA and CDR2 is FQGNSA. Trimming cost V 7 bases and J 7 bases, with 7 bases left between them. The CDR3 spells CASTSTEKLFF. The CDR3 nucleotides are TGTGCCAGCACCTCAACTGAAAAACTGTTTTTT. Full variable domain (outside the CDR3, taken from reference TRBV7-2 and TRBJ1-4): GAGVSQSPSNKVTEKGKDVELRCDPISGHTALYWYRQSLGQGLEFLIYFQGNSAPDKSGLPSDRFSAERTGGSVSTLTIQRTQQEDSAVYLCASTSTEKLFFGSGTQLSVL.

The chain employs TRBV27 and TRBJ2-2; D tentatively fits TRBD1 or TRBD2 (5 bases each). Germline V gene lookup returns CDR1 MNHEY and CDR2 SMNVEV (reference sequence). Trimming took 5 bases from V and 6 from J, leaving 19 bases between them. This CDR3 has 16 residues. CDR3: CASSETPGHSAGELFF. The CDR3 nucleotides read TGTGCCAGCAGTGAGACCCCGGGGCACTCCGCCGGGGAGCTGTTTTTT.

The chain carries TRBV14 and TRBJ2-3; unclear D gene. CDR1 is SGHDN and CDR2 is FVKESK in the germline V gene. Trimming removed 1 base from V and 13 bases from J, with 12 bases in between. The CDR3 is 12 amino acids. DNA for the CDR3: TGTGCCAGCAGCCAAGGAAGGGCCTCGGAGTATTTT. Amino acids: CASSQGRASEYF.

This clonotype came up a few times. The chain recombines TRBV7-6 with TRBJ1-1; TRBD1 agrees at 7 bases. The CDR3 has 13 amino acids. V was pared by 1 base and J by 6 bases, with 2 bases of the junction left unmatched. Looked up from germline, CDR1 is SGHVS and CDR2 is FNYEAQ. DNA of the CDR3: TGTGCCAGCAGCTTAGAAGGGGGCGCTGAAGCTTTCTTT. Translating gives CASSLEGGAEAFF.

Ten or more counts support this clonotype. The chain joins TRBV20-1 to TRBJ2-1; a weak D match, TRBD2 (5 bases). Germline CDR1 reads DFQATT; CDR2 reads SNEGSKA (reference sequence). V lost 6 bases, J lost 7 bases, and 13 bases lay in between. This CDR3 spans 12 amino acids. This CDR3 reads CSAPRGPNEQFF. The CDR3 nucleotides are TGCAGTGCCCCCCGAGGGCCTAATGAGCAGTTCTTC.

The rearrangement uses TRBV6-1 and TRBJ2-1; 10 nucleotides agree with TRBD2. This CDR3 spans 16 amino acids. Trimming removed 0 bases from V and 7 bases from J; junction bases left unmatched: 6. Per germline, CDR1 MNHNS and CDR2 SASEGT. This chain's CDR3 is CASSEAEAGGWNEQFF. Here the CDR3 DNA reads TGTGCCAGCAGTGAAGCAGAAGCGGGGGGGTGGAATGAGCAGTTCTTC.

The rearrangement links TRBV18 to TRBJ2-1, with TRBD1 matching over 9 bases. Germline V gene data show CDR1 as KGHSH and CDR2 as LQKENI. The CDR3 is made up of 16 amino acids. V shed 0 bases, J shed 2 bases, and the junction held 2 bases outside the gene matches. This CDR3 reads CASSPPGDRAYNEQFF. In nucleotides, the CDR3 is TGTGCCAGCTCACCACCAGGGGACAGGGCCTACAATGAGCAGTTCTTC.

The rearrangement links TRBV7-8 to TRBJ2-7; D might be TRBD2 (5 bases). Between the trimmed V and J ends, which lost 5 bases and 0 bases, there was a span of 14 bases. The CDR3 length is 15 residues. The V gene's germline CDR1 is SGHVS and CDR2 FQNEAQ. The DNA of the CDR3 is TGTGCCAGCAGCGCCTCCGGGATAAGCTCCTACGAGCAGTACTTC. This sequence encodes CASSASGISSYEQYF.

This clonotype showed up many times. CDR3 loop: CASSLMGRSNQPQHF. The CDR3 bases are TGTGCCAGCAGCTTAATGGGTCGGAGCAATCAGCCCCAGCATTTT. This chain links TRBV7-2 with TRBJ1-5; no clear D gene. The CDR3 is made up of 15 amino acids. V shed 2 bases and J shed 1 base, with 9 bases lying between them. Germline CDR1 SGHTA, CDR2 FQGNSA. Supplemented by reference TRBV7-2 and TRBJ1-5, the full variable domain reads GAGVSQSPSNKVTEKGKDVELRCDPISGHTALYWYRQSLGQGLEFLIYFQGNSAPDKSGLPSDRFSAERTGGSVSTLTIQRTQQEDSAVYLCASSLMGRSNQPQHFGDGTRLSIL.

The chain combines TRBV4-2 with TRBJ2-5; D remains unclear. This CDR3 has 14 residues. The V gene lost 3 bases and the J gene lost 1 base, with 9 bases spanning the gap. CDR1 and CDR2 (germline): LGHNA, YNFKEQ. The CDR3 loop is CASSQSRTQETQYF. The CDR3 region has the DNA TGTGCCAGCAGCCAGAGTAGAACCCAAGAGACCCAGTACTTC.

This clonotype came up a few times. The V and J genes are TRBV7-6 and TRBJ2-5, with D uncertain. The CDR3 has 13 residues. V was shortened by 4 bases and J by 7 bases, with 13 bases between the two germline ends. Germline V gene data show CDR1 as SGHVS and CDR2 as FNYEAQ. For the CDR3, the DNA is TGTGCCAGCAGCTCCGGAGACCGTTCGACCCAGTACTTC. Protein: CASSSGDRSTQYF.

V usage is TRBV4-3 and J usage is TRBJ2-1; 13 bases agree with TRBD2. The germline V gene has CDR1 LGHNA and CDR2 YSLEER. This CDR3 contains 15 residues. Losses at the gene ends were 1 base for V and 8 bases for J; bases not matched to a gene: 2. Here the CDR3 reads CASSQGTSGRHEQFF. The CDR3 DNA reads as TGCGCCAGCAGCCAAGGGACTAGCGGGAGACATGAGCAGTTCTTC.

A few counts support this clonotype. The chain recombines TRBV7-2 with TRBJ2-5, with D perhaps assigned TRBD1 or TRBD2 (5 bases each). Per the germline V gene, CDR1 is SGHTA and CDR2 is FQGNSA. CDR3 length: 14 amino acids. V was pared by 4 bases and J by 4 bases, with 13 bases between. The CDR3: CASSSRSGRETQYF. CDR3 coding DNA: TGTGCCAGCAGCTCCCGTTCAGGGAGAGAGACCCAGTACTTC.

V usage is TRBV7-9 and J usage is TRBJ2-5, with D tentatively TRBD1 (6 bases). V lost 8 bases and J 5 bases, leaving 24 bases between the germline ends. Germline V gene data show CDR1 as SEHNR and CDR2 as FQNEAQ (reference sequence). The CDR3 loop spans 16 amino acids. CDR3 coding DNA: TGTGCCAGCGGCAGACAGGAACCACTAGTATCCGAGACCCAGTACTTC. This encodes CASGRQEPLVSETQYF.

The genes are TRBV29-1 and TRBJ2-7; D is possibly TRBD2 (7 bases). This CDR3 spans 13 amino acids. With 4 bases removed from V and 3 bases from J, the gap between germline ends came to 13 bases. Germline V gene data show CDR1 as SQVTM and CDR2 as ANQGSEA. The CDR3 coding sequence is TGCAGCGTTGGGGGGGGCAGAAGCTACGAGCAGTACTTC. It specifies CSVGGGRSYEQYF.

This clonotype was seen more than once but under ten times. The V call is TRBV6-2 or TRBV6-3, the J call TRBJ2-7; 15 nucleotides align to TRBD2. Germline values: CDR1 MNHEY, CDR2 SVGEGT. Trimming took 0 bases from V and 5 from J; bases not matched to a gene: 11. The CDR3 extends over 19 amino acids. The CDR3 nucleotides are TGTGCCAGCAGTTACTCGATTGGGACTAGCGGGGGGCGACTCAACGAGCAGTACTTC. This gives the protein CASSYSIGTSGGRLNEQYF.

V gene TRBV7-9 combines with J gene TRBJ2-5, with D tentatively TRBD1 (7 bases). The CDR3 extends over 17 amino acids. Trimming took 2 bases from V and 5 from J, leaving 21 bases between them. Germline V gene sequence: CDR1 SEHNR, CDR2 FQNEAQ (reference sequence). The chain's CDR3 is CASSLSRGDSPVETQYF. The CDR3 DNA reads TGTGCCAGCAGCTTATCGAGGGGGGACAGTCCAGTGGAGACCCAGTACTTC.

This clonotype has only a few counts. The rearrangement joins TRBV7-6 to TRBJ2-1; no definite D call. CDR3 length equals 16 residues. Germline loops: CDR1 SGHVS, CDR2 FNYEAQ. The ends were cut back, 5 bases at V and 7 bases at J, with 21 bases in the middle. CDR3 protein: CASSPYPRGRVNEQFF. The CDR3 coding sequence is TGTGCCAGCAGCCCCTACCCGAGAGGCCGCGTAAATGAGCAGTTCTTC.

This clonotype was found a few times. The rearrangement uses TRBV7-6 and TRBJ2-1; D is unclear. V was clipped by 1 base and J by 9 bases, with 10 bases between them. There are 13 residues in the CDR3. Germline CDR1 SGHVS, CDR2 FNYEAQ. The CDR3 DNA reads TGTGCCAGCAGCTTAGGCCCTCGTGGTGAGCAGTTCTTC. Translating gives CASSLGPRGEQFF. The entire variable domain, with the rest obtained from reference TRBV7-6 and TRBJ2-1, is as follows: GAGVSQSPRYKVTKRGQDVALRCDPISGHVSLYWYRQALGQGPEFLTYFNYEAQQDKSGLPNDRFSAERPEGSISTLTIQRTEQRDSAMYRCASSLGPRGEQFFGPGTRLTVL.

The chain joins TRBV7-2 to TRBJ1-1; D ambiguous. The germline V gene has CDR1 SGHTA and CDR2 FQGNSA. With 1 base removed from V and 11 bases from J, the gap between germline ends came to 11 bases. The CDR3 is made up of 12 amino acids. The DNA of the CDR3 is TGTGCCAGCAGCTTAGAGGGCAGAACGGCTTTCTTT. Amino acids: CASSLEGRTAFF.

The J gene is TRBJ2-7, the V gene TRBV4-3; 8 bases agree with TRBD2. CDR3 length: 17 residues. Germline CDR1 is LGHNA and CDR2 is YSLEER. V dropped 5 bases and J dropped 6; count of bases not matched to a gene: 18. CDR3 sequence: CASSVPPTGGEGCEQYF. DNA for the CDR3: TGCGCCAGCAGCGTCCCCCCCACGGGGGGGGAGGGGTGCGAGCAGTACTTC.

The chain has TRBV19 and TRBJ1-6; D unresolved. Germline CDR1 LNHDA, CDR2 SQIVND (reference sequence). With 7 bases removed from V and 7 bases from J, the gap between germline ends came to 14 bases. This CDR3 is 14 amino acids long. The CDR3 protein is CASTVLRSNSPLHF. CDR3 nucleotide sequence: TGTGCCAGTACGGTACTAAGGAGCAATTCACCCCTCCACTTT.